This TCR beta chain was recovered during a study of PD-L1 blockade in urothelial cancer. Turning to the study itself: Once treatment had started, blood was analyzed at 3 weeks (second dose) and again at 6 weeks. The median T cell count in blood samples was more than 140,000. Study-level findings and limits: Having blood TCR clonality under the median before treatment predicted better survival.

Templates that were synthetic TCR analogs were spiked into each PCR. TCRdb keeps only in-frame clones here, not all; method: immunoSEQ multiplex PCR. The sample shows 38,000 or so clones, around 80% of them seen only once. Of note for this clone: Its antigen is not known.

The CDR3 spans 11 residues. The V gene lost 2 bases and the J gene lost 7 bases, with 6 bases spanning the gap. Germline CDR1 reads SGHRS; CDR2 reads YFSETQ. J is TRBJ1-2 and V is TRBV5-1; tentatively, D is TRBD1 (6 bases). The material sequenced was PBMCs, taken around atezolizumab (anti-PD-L1) treatment. The sequence derives from a man aged 55 to 70 with urothelial cancer. In nucleotides, the CDR3 is TGCGCCAGCAGCTTAGGGGGTGGCTACACCTTC. Its protein is CASSLGGGYTF.